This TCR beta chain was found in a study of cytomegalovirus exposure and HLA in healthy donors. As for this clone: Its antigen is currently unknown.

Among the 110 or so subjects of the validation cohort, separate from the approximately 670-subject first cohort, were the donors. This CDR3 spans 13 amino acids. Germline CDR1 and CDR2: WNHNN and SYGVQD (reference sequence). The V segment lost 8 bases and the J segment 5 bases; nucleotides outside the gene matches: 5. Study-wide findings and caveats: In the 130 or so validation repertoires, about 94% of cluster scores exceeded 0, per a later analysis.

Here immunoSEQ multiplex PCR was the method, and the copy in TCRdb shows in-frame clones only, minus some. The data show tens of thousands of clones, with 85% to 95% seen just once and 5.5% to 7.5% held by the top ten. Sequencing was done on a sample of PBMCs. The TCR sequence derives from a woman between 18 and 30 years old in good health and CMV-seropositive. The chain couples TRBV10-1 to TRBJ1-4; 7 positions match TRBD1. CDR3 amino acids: CASPGQRNEKLFF. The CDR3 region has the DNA TGCGCCAGCCCGGGACAGAGGAATGAAAAACTGTTTTTT.